This TCR beta chain was retrieved from a study of blood T cell repertoires in COVID-19. Original processing notes: Reference gene primer amplification gave nucleated cell count estimates. The method was immunoSEQ multiplex PCR; TCRdb's version includes in-frame clones alone and lacks a portion of them. For V, J and clone size, that table is used; D and trimming come from the DNA. This sample has roughly 250,000 clones, with under 85% found just once. Trimming cost V 2 bases and J 0 bases; bases outside gene matches: 3. Germline CDR1 MNHEY, CDR2 SVGAGI. The CDR3 consists of 15 residues. This clonotype originated in a human donor with COVID-19, enrolled during active disease. The donor label of this sample is uncertain. The chain has TRBV6-5 and TRBJ1-2, with 7 bases fitting TRBD1. Source material: peripheral blood. Here the CDR3 DNA reads TGTGCCAGCAGTTACCCCGGACAGGCTAACTATGGCTACACCTTC. Translated, it gives CASSYPGQANYGYTF.